Included here is one TCR beta chain sequence, with context. What this receptor recognizes is not known. No much larger clone exists at a distance of one base, and base qualities are not known. This sample stems from a study of blood T cell repertoires in COVID-19 (dated by TCRdb to 2020 to 2022). Concerning the study at large: Samples covering the acute and convalescent phases of COVID-19 were provided by collaborators in the United States, Italy and Spain. The material from the prospective study consisted of cDNA or gDNA derived from T cells, B-cell-depleted T cells, or PBMCs. Deeply sampled blood TCRbeta repertoires from subjects exposed to, actively infected with, or recovered from COVID-19 were included in the dataset. The repertoires were made available in a free public database intended to serve as a resource for research on the immune response to SARS-CoV-2. The samples were drawn from the first 160 participants of the ongoing ImmuneRACE study and from roughly 1,300 subjects provided by 6 global collaborators. A de-identified subject ID, COVID-19 status, age in years and sex were almost always included in the sample metadata. Where available, HLA class I and class II types were obtained from metadata supplied by the sample provider rather than from assay-based typing. The full study reports these points: How much clinical and demographic metadata was included differed by source and by participant, and the metadata was provided uncurated.

TCRbeta CDR3 regions were amplified from genomic DNA by means of the immunoSEQ Assay, a bias-controlled multiplex PCR. The original pipeline was this. Nucleated cell counts per sample were estimated from amplification of reference gene primers within the assay. To quantify the absolute abundance of each unique TCRbeta CDR3 rearrangement, sequence reads were collapsed and filtered. Productive Simpson clonality was computed per sample as the square root of Simpson's diversity index over productive rearrangements. This is the immuneACCESS table as TCRdb keeps it, with only in-frame sequences that have V and J called. A part of the clones is gone; compared with another copy, unresolved V genes explain less than half, and the rest is unexplained. The V and J calls and clone size are taken from that table; D and trimming were inferred from the DNA. In this sample the table shows just under 150,000 clones, roughly 86% of which occur a single time. The leading ten clones occupy nearly 0.95% of the sample.

Each collaborating institution followed its own protocols to collect whole blood in K2EDTA tubes. Collaborator samples were shipped for TCRbeta analysis as frozen whole blood, isolated PBMCs, or DNA extracted from either sample type. From the cysteine up to the phenylalanine, the CDR3 has a length of 13 residues. CDR3 DNA only is kept here, 39 bases in frame from base 1. Via the germline V gene, CDR1 is SNHLY and CDR2 FYNNEI. From V the trimming removes 4 bases and from J it removes 3 bases, while the gene matches leave 0 bases of the junction unaccounted for. The sample taken for sequencing was peripheral blood. The chain is made from TRBV2 and TRBJ2-7, with TRBD1 matching 10 junction bases. The sequence was obtained from a woman aged 50 to 60 with acute or convalescent COVID-19. The CDR3 sequence is CASSGDRGYEQYF. The sequenced DNA is TGTGCCAGCAGTGGGGACAGGGGCTACGAGCAGTACTTC.